Sequencing of this T cell receptor beta chain was carried out in a study of blood T cell repertoires in COVID-19 (dated by TCRdb to between 2020 and 2021). Study-wide context: The collaborator samples originated in the United States, Italy and Spain and spanned the acute and convalescent phases of COVID-19. The prospective study material was composed of cDNA or gDNA derived from T cells, B-cell-depleted T cells, or PBMCs. Deeply sampled blood TCRbeta repertoires from subjects exposed to, actively infected with, or recovered from COVID-19 were included in the dataset. A freely available public database, intended as a resource for researchers studying the immune response to SARS-CoV-2, is where the repertoires were released. Samples came from the ongoing ImmuneRACE study (first 160 participants) plus 1,254 subjects from 6 global collaborators. Nearly every sample came with metadata listing a de-identified subject ID, COVID-19 status, age in years and sex. HLA class I and class II types, where available, came from metadata supplied by the sample provider rather than from assay-based typing.

Participants in the prospective study were enrolled through a virtual design, were aged about 18 to 89 years, and lived in roughly 24 United States geographic areas. Cohort assignment in the prospective study relied on participant-reported clinical history from a screening survey and a study questionnaire. Mobile phlebotomists in the prospective study collected whole blood, serum and a nasopharyngeal or oropharyngeal swab from every participant. Participants in the prospective study had the option to provide additional blood draws and questionnaires over an approximately 2-month period. Before DNA extraction, prospective study blood samples were shipped either frozen or at room temperature. The CDR3, from cysteine to phenylalanine, totals 16 residues. CDR3 DNA only is kept here, 48 bases in frame from base 1. According to the germline V gene (reference sequence), CDR1 reads LNHNV and CDR2 reads YYDKDF. Germline trimming amounts to 3 bases on V and 1 base on J, with 6 as the count of junction bases outside the gene matches.

Results the study describes overall, beyond this receptor: The amount of clinical and demographic metadata varied by source and participant and was provided uncurated.

The immunoSEQ Assay, a bias-controlled multiplex PCR, was used to amplify TCRbeta CDR3 regions from genomic DNA. In the authors' own workflow: Within the assay, amplification of reference gene primers was used to estimate how many nucleated cells each sample contained. To quantify the absolute abundance of each unique TCRbeta CDR3 rearrangement, sequence reads were collapsed and filtered. For each sample, productive Simpson clonality was calculated by taking the square root of Simpson's diversity index across productive rearrangements. Sourced from immuneACCESS, this table was stored by TCRdb with only in-frame sequences that have V and J called. A share of the clones is absent; for the studies checked, an unresolved V gene accounts for under half, and the remainder has no known explanation. V and J calls and clone size are copied from that table; D and trimming were computed from the DNA. The sample table records some 300,000 clones; nearly 90% of these occur just once. The ten biggest clones cover 4% to 5.5% of the sample.

A remark on this clone: The antigen it binds to is not known. The input lacks base qualities; no much larger clone sits a single base away.

The sample consisted of PBMCs or T cells enriched from blood (not recorded which). The receptor was isolated from a woman between 18 and 30 years old with acute COVID-19. The rearrangement combines TRBV15 with TRBJ2-4; TRBD1 agrees with 7 junctional bases. The encoded CDR3 is CATSSWDSGAKNIQYF. The bases read TGTGCCACCAGCAGCTGGGACAGTGGGGCCAAAAACATTCAGTACTTC.